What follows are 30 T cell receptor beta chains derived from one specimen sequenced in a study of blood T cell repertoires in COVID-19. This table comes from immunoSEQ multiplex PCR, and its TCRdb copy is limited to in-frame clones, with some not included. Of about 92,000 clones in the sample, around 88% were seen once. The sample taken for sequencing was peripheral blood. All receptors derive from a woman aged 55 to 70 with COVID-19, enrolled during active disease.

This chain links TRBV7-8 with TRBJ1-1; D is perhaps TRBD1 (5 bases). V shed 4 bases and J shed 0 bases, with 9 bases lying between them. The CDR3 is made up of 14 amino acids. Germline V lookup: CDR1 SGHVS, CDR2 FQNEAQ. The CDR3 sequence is CASSSLTVNTEAFF. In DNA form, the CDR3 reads TGTGCCAGCAGCTCGCTGACAGTGAACACTGAAGCTTTCTTT.

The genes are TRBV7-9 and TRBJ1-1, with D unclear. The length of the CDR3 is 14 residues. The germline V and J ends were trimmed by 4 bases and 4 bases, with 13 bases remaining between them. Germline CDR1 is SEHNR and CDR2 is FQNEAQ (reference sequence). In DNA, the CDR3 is TGTGCCAGCAGCTCCTGGAGGAGGGTCACTGAAGCTTTCTTT. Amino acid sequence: CASSSWRRVTEAFF.

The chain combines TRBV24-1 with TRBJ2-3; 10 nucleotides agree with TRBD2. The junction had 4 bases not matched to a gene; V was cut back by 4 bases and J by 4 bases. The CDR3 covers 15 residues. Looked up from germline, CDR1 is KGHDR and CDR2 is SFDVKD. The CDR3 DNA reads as TGTGCCACCAGTGAGTCCAGCGGGGGGGCAGATACGCAGTATTTT. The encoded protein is CATSESSGGADTQYF.

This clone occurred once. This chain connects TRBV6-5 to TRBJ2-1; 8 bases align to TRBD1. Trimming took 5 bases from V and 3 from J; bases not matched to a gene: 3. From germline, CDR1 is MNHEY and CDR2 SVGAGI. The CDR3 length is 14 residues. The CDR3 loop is CASSRGQGYNEQFF. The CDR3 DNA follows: TGTGCCAGCAGTAGAGGACAGGGCTACAATGAGCAGTTCTTC.

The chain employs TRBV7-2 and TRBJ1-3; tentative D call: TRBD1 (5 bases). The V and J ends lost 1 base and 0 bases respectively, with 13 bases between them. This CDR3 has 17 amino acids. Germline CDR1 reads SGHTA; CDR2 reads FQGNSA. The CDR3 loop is CASSLVPGHISGNTIYF. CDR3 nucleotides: TGTGCCAGCAGCTTAGTTCCCGGACACATCTCTGGAAACACCATATATTTT.

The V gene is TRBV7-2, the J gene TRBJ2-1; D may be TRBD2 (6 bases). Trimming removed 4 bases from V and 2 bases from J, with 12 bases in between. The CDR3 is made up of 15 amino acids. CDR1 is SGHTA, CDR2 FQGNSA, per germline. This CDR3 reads CASSSRRGTYNEQFF. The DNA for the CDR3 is TGTGCCAGCAGCTCAAGGAGGGGAACCTACAATGAGCAGTTCTTC.

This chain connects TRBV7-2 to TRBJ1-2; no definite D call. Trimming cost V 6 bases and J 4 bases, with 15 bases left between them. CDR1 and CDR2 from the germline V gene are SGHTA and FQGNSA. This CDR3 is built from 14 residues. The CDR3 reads CASSPTRDFYGYTF. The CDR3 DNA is TGTGCCAGCAGTCCTACCCGGGATTTCTATGGCTACACCTTC.

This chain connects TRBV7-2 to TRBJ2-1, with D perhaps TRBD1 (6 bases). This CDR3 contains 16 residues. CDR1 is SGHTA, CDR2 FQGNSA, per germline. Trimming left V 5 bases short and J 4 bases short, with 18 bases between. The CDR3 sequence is CASSLTLGTTYNEQFF. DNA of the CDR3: TGTGCCAGCAGCCTTACACTCGGGACAACATACAATGAGCAGTTCTTC.

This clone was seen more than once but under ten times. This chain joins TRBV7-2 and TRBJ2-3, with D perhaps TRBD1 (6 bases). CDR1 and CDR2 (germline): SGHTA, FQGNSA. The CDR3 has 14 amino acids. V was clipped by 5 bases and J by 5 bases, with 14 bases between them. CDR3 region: CASSTTGLGDTQYF. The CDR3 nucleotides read TGTGCCAGCAGCACCACAGGGTTGGGAGATACGCAGTATTTT. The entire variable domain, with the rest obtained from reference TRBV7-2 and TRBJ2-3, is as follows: GAGVSQSPSNKVTEKGKDVELRCDPISGHTALYWYRQSLGQGLEFLIYFQGNSAPDKSGLPSDRFSAERTGGSVSTLTIQRTQQEDSAVYLCASSTTGLGDTQYFGPGTRLTVL.

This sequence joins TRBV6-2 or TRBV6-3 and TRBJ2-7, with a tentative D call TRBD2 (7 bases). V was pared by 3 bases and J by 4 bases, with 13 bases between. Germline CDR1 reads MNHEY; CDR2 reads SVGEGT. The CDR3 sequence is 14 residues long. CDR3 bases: TGTGCCAGCAGTTATACGGGGGGCCGGTACGAGCAGTACTTC. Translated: CASSYTGGRYEQYF.

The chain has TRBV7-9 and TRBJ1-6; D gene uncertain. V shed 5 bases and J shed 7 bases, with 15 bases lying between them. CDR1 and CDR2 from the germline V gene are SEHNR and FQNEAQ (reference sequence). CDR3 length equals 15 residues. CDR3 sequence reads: CASSQTLNTNSPLHF. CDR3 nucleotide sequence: TGTGCCAGCAGCCAGACTCTAAACACGAATTCACCCCTCCACTTT. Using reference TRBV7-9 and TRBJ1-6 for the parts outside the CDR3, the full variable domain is DTGVSQNPRHKITKRGQNVTFRCDPISEHNRLYWYRQTLGQGPEFLTYFQNEAQLEKSRLLSDRFSAERPKGSFSTLEIQRTEQGDSAMYLCASSQTLNTNSPLHFGNGTRLTVT.

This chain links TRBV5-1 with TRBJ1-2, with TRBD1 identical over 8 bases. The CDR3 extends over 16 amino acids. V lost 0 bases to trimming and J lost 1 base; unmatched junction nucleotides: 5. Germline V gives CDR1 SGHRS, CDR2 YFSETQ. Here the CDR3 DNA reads TGCGCCAGCAGCTTGGGTGGACAGGGTAATAACTATGGCTACACCTTC. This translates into CASSLGGQGNNYGYTF.

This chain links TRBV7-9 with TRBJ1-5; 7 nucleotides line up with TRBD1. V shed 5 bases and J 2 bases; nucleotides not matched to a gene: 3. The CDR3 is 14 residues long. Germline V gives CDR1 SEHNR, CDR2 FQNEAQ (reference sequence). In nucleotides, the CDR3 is TGTGCCAGCAGCCCCACAGGGGGCAATCAGCCCCAGCATTTT. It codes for CASSPTGGNQPQHF.

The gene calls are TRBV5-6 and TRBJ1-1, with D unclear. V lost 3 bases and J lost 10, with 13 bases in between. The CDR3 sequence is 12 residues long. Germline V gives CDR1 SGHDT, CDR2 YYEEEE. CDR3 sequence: CASSYGPRRAFF. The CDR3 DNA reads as TGTGCCAGCAGCTATGGGCCTCGCCGAGCTTTCTTT.

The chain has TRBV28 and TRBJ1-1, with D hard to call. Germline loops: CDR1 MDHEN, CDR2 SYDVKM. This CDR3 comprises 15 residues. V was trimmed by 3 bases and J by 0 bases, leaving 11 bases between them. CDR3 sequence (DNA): TGTGCCAGCAGTTTCGTCGGTGGAGTGAACACTGAAGCTTTCTTT. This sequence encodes CASSFVGGVNTEAFF.

CDR3 residues: CASSSSGGYTEAFF. In DNA, the CDR3 is TGCGCCAGCAGCTCGTCAGGGGGCTACACTGAAGCTTTCTTT. The chain is built from TRBV5-1 and TRBJ1-1; 8 nucleotides align to TRBD1. V dropped 3 bases and J dropped 3; count of bases not matched to a gene: 4. The CDR3 contains 14 residues. Germline V gene sequence: CDR1 SGHRS, CDR2 YFSETQ.

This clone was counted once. DNA of the CDR3: TGTGCCAGCAGTGTGGGGGCGAACACTGAAGCTTTCTTT. Translation: CASSVGANTEAFF. V and J are TRBV25-1 and TRBJ1-1; D might be TRBD1 (6 bases). Deletions cut 4 bases from V and 1 base from J, with 7 bases between. CDR3 length equals 13 residues. Germline CDR1 and CDR2: MGHDK and SYGVNS.

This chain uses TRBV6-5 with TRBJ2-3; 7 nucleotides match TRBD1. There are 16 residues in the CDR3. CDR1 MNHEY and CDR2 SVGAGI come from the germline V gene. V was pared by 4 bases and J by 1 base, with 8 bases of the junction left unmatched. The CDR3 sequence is CASSFGTVVGTDTQYF. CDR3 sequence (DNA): TGTGCCAGCAGTTTCGGGACAGTTGTAGGCACAGATACGCAGTATTTT.

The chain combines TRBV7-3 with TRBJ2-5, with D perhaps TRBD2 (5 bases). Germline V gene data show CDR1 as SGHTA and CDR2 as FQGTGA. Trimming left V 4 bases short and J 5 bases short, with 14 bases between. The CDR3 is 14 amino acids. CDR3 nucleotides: TGTGCCAGCAGCTCCGGGGTAGGGTTTGAGACCCAGTACTTC. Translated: CASSSGVGFETQYF.

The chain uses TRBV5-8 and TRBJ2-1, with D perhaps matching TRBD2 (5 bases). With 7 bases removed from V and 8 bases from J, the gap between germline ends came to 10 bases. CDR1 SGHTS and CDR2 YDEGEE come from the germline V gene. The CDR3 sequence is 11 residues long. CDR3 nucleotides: TGTGCCAGCTCTACGGGGTATGAGCAGTTCTTC. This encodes CASSTGYEQFF.

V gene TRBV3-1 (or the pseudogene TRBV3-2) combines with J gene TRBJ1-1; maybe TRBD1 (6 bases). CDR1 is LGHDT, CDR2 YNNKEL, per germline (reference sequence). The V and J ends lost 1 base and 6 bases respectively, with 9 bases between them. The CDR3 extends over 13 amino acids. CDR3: CASSQGNRAEAFF. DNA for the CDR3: TGTGCCAGCAGCCAAGGGAACAGGGCTGAAGCTTTCTTT.

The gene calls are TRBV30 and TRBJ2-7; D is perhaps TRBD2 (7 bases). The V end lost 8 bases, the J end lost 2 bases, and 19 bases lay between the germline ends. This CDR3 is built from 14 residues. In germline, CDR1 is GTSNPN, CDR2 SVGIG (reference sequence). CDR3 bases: TGTGCCACGGAGGGGAGGGGGAGAGCCTACGAGCAGTACTTC. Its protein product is CATEGRGRAYEQYF.

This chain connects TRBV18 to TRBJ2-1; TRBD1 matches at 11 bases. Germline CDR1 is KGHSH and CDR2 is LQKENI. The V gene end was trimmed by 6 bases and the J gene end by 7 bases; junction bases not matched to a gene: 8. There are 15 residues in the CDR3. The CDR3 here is CASSLGQGAGNEQFF. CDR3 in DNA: TGTGCCAGCTCGCTTGGACAGGGGGCGGGTAATGAGCAGTTCTTC.

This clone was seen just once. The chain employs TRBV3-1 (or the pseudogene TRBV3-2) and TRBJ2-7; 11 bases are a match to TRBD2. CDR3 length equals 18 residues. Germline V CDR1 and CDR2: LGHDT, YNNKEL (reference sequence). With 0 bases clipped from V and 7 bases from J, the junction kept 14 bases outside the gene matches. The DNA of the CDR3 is TGTGCCAGCAGCCAAGACCGGTGGGTAGCGGGGGGGCTGGGAGAGCAGTACTTC. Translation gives CASSQDRWVAGGLGEQYF.

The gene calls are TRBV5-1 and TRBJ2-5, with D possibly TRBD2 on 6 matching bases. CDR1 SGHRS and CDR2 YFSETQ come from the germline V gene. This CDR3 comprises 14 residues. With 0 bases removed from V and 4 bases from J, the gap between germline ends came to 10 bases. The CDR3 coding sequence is TGCGCCAGCAGCTTGGTTCTAGCGAGAGAGACCCAGTACTTC. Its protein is CASSLVLARETQYF.

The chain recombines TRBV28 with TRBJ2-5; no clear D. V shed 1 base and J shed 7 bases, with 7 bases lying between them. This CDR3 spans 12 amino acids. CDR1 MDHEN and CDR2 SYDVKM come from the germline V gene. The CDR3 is CASSLLRGTQYF. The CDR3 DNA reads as TGTGCCAGCAGTTTATTGAGAGGGACCCAGTACTTC.

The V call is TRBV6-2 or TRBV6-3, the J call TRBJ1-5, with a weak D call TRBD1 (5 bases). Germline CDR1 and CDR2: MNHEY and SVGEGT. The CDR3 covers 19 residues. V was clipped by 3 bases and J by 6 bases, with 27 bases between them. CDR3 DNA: TGTGCCAGCAGTTATCTTTTTTTAAAAGCAGGGCGCGTGAGTCAGCCCCAGCATTTT. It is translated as CASSYLFLKAGRVSQPQHF.

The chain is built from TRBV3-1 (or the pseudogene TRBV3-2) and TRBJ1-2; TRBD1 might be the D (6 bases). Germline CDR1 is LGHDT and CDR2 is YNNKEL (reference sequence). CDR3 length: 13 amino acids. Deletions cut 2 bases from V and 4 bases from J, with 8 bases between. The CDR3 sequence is CASSQYRVYGYTF. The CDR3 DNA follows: TGTGCCAGCAGCCAATACAGGGTCTATGGCTACACCTTC.

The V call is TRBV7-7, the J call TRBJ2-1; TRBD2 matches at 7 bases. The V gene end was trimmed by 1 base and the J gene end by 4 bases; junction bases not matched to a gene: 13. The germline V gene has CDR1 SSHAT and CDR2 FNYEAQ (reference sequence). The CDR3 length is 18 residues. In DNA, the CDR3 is TGTGCCAGCAGCTTAGGGGCTTTCGGGGCGCGGGAGTACAATGAGCAGTTCTTC. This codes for CASSLGAFGAREYNEQFF.

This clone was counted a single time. As DNA, the CDR3 is TGTGCCAGTAGTCCCAACTCCTATAATTCACCCCTCCACTTT. The encoded protein is CASSPNSYNSPLHF. This sequence joins TRBV19 and TRBJ1-6; no definite D call. V was pared by 5 bases and J by 0 bases, with 5 bases between. CDR1 LNHDA and CDR2 SQIVND come from the germline V gene (reference sequence). The CDR3 spans 14 residues.